The TCR beta chain described here comes from a study of T cells after yellow fever vaccination. Broader study findings: A faster peak, day 5 versus 15, was reached by the weaker secondary response.

Trimming took 0 bases from V and 7 from J; bases not matched to a gene: 6. CDR1 is DFQATT and CDR2 is SNEGSKA in the germline V gene (reference sequence). This CDR3 region has 14 residues. TCRdb redid the calling of the 5' RACE reads with MiXCR, one entry per CDR3 protein. Here the sample spans about 430,000 distinct CDR3 sequences, approximately 18% being singletons. Note on this clonotype: Its antigen is not known.

This material consisted of PBMCs, taken before the yellow fever booster vaccination. This rearrangement joins TRBV20-1 to TRBJ1-2; the match to TRBD1 covers 9 bases. The receptor comes from a man aged 18 to 30 who received the YFV17D yellow fever vaccine. CDR3 region: CSAREQGQGSGYTF. The DNA of the CDR3 is TGCAGTGCTAGAGAGCAGGGACAGGGTTCTGGCTACACCTTC.